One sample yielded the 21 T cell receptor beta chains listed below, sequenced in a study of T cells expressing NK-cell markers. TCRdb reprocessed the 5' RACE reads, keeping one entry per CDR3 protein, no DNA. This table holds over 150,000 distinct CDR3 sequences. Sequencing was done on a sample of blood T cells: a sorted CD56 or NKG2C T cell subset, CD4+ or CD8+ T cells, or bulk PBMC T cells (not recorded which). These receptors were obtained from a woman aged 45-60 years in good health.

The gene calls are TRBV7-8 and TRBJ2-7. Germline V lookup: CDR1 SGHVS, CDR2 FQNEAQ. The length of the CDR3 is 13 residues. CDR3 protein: CASSPVKDYEQYF.

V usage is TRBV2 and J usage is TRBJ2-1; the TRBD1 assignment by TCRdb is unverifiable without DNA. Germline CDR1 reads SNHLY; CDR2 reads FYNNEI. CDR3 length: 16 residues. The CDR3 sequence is CASSEGTGTSYNEQFF. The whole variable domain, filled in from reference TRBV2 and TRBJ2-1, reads EPEVTQTPSHQVTQMGQEVILRCVPISNHLYFYWYRQILGQKVEFLVSFYNNEISEKSEIFDDQFSVERPDGSNFTLKIRSTKLEDSAMYFCASSEGTGTSYNEQFFGPGTRLTVL.

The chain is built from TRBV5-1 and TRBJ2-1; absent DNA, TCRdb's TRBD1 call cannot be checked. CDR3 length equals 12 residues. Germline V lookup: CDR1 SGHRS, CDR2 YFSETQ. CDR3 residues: CASSHGGREQFF.

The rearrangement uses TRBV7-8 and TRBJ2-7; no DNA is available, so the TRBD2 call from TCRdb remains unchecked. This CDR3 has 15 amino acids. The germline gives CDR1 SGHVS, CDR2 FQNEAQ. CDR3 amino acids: CASSFTGTSASEQYF. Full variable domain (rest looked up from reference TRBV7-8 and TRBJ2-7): GAGVSQSPRYKVAKRGQDVALRCDPISGHVSLFWYQQALGQGPEFLTYFQNEAQLDKSGLPSDRFFAERPEGSVSTLKIQRTQQEDSAVYLCASSFTGTSASEQYFGPGTRLTVT.

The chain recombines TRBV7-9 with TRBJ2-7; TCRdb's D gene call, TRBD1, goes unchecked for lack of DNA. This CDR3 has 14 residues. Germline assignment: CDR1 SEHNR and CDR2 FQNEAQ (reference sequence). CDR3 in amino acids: CASSPNRVPYEQYF.

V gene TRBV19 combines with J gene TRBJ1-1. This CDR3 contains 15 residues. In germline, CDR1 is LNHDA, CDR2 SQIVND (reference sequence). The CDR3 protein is CASSISGTANTEAFF. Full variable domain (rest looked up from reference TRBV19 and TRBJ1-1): DGGITQSPKYLFRKEGQNVTLSCEQNLNHDAMYWYRQDPGQGLRLIYYSQIVNDFQKGDIAEGYSVSREKKESFPLTVTSAQKNPTAFYLCASSISGTANTEAFFGQGTRLTVV.

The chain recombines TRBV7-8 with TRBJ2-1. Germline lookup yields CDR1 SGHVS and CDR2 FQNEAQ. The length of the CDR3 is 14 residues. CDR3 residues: CASSYSGVGNEQFF.

CDR3 sequence: CASSPSGLTGRRAKNIQYF. The chain recombines TRBV19 with TRBJ2-4; TCRdb's D call, TRBD2, is unchecked because there is no DNA. The germline CDR1 and CDR2 sequences are LNHDA and SQIVND (reference sequence). The CDR3 has 19 residues.

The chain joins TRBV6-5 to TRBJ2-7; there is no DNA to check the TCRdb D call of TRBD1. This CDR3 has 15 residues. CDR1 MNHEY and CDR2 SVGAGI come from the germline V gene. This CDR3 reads CASSYGQGPSYEQYF.

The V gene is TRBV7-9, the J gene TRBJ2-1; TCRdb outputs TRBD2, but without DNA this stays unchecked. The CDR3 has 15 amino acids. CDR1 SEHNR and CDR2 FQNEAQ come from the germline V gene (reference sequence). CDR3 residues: CASSPSEREINEQFF.

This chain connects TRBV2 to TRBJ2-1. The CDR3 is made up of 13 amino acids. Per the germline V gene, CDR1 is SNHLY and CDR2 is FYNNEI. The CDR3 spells CASLAEPYNEQFF.

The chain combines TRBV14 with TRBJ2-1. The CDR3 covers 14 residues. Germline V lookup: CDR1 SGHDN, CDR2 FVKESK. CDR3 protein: CASSQDPNPNEQFF.

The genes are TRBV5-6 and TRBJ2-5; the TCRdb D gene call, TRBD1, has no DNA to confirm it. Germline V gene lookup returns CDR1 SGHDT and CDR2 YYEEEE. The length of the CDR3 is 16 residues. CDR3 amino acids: CASSLAGDRGQETQYF.

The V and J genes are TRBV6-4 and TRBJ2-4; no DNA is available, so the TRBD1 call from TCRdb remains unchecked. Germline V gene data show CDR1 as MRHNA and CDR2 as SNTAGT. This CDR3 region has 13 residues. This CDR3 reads CASRPWKQGIQYF.

The chain's CDR3 is CASSPVVSTQETQYF. The rearrangement links TRBV28 to TRBJ2-5; TCRdb names TRBD2, which stays unverified in the absence of DNA. The CDR3 spans 15 residues. Germline assignment: CDR1 MDHEN and CDR2 SYDVKM.

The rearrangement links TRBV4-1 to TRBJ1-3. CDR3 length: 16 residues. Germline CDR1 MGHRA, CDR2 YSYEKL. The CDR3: CASSQDFPDGGNTIYF.

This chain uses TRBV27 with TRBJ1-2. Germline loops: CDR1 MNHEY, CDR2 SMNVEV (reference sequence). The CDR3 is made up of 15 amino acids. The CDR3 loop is CASSGVSATNYGYTF.

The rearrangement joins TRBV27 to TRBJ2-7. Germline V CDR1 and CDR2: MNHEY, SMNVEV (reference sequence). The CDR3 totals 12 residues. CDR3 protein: CASSLSGHEQYF.

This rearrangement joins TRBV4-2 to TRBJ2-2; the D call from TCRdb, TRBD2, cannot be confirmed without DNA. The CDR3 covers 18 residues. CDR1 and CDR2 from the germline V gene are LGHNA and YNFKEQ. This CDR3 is CASRIGLAGVSGTGELFF.

CDR3 in amino acids: CASVRELGPINEQFF. This chain connects TRBV7-9 to TRBJ2-1; lacking DNA, the TRBD2 call made by TCRdb goes unchecked. Germline assignment: CDR1 SEHNR and CDR2 FQNEAQ (reference sequence). This CDR3 contains 15 residues.

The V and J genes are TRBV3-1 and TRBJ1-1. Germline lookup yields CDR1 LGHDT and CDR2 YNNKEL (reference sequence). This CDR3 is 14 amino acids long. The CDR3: CASSQDLSYTEAFF.